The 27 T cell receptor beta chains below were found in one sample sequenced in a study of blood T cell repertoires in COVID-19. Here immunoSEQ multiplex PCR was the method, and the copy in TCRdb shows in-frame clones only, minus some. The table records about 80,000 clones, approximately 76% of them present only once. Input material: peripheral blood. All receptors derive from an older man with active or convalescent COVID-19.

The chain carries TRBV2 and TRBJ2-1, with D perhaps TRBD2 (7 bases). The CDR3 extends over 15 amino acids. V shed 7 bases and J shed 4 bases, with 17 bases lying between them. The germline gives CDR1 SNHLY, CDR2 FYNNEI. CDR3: CASTVRGGGYNEQFF. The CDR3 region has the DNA TGTGCCAGCACTGTTAGGGGGGGCGGTTACAATGAGCAGTTCTTC.

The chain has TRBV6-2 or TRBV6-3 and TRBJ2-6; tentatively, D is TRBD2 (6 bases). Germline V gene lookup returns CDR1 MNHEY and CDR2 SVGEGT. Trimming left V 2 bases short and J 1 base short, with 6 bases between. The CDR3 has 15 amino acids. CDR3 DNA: TGTGCCAGCAGTTACGGGGGGTCTGGGGCCAACGTCCTGACTTTC. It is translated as CASSYGGSGANVLTF.

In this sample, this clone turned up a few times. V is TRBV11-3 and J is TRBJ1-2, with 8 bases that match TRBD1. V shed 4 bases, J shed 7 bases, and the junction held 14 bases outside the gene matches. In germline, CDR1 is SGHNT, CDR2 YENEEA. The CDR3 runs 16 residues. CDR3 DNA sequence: TGTGCCAGCAGCTACCAGGATGGACAGGGCATTCGTGGCTACACCTTC. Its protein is CASSYQDGQGIRGYTF.

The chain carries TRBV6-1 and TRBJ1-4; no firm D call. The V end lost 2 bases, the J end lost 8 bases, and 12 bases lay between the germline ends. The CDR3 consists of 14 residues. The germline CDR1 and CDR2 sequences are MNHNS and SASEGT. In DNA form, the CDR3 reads TGTGCCAGCAGTGAAACGGGTAGGCAAGAAAAACTGTTTTTT. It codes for CASSETGRQEKLFF.

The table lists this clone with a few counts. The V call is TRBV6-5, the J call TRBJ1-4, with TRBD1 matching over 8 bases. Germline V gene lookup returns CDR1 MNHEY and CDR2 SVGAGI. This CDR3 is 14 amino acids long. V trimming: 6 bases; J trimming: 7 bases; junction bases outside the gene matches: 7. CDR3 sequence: CASRTGEFSEKLFF. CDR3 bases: TGTGCCAGCAGGACAGGGGAGTTCAGTGAAAAACTGTTTTTT.

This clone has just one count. CDR3 protein: CASSLGGPLETQYF. In DNA form, the CDR3 reads TGTGCCAGCAGCTTAGGAGGGCCGCTGGAGACCCAGTACTTC. The rearrangement uses TRBV7-9 and TRBJ2-5; perhaps TRBD2 as D (5 bases). CDR1 and CDR2 (germline): SEHNR, FQNEAQ (reference sequence). The V gene lost 1 base and the J gene lost 5 bases, with 11 bases spanning the gap. The CDR3 runs 14 residues.

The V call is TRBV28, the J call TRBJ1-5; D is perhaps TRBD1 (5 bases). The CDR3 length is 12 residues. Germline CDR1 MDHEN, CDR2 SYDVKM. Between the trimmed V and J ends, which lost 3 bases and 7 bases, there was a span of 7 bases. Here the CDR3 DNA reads TGTGCCAGCAGTTTCACAGGCCAGCCCCAGCATTTT. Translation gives CASSFTGQPQHF.

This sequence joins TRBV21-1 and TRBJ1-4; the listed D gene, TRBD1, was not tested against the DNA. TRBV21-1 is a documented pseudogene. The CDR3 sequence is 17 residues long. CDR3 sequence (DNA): TGTGCCAGCAGCAAAGATACCGGGACAGCCATAAATGAAAAACTGTTTTTT. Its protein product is CASSKDTGTAINEKLFF.

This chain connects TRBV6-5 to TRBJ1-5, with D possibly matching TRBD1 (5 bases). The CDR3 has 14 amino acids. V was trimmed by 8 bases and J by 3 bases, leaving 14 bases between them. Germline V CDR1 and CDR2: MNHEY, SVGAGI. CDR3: CASSPPGPNQPQHF. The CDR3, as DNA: TGTGCCAGCTCGCCCCCAGGGCCCAATCAGCCCCAGCATTTT.

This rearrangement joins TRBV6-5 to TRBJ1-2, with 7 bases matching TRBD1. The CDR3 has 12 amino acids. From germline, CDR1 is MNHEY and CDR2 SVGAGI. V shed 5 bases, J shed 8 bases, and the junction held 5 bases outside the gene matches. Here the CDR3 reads CASSTSGGGYTF. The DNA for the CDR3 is TGTGCCAGCAGTACCTCAGGGGGAGGCTACACCTTC.

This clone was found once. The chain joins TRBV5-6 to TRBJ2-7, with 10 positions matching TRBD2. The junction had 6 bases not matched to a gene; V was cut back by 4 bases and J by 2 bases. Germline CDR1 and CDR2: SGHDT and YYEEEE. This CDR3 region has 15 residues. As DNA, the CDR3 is TGTGCCAGCAGCAGACAGCGGGGGGGACCCTACGAGCAGTACTTC. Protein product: CASSRQRGGPYEQYF.

The CDR3 DNA is TGTGCCAGCAGTTCCCGTACCCTTTCTTATAGGGAGAGGGAAAAACTGTTTTTT. As protein: CASSSRTLSYREREKLFF. This sequence joins TRBV6-2 or TRBV6-3 and TRBJ1-4; D remains ambiguous. The germline gives CDR1 MNHEY, CDR2 SVGEGT. Trimming took off 4 bases at V and 8 bases at J, with 26 bases between the two ends. The CDR3 spans 18 residues.

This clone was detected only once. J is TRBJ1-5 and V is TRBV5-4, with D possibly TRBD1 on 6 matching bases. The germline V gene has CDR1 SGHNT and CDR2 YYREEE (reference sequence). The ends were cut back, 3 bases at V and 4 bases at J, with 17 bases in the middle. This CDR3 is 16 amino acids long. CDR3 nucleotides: TGTGCCAGCAGCTGGACCTCCCGGGGACAAAATCAGCCCCAGCATTTT. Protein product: CASSWTSRGQNQPQHF. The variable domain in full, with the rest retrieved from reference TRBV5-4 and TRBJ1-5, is ETGVTQSPTHLIKTRGQQVTLRCSSQSGHNTVSWYQQALGQGPQFIFQYYREEENGRGNFPPRFSGLQFPNYSSELNVNALELDDSALYLCASSWTSRGQNQPQHFGDGTRLSIL.

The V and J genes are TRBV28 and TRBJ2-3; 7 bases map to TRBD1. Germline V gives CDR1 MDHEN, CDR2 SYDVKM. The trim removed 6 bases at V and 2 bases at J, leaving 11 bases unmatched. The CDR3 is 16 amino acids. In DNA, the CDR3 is TGTGCCAGCAGACTAAACGGACAGGTTAACACAGATACGCAGTATTTT. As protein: CASRLNGQVNTDTQYF.

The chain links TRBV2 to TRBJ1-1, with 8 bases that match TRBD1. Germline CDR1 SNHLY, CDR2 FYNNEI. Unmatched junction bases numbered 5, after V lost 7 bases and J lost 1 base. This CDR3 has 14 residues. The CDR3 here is CASTWDRQNTEAFF. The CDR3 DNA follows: TGTGCCAGCACCTGGGACAGGCAGAACACTGAAGCTTTCTTT.

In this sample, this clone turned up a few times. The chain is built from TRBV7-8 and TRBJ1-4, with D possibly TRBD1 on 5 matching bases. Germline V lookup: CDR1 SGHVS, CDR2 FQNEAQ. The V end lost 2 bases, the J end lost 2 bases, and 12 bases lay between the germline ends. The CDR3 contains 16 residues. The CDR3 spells CASSLIGGWTNEKLFF. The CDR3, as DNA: TGTGCCAGCAGCTTAATCGGGGGATGGACTAATGAAAAACTGTTTTTT. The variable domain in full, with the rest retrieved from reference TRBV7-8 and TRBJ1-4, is GAGVSQSPRYKVAKRGQDVALRCDPISGHVSLFWYQQALGQGPEFLTYFQNEAQLDKSGLPSDRFFAERPEGSVSTLKIQRTQQEDSAVYLCASSLIGGWTNEKLFFGSGTQLSVL.

The chain's CDR3 is CASSVVAETYEQYF. The DNA of the CDR3 is TGTGCCAGCAGCGTAGTTGCAGAAACCTACGAGCAGTACTTC. This chain joins TRBV9 and TRBJ2-7; D gene ambiguous. Trimming pared 0 bases from V and 2 bases from J, leaving 9 bases between. Germline values: CDR1 SGDLS, CDR2 YYNGEE. The CDR3 is 14 residues long. Full variable domain (missing parts from reference TRBV9 and TRBJ2-7): DSGVTQTPKHLITATGQRVTLRCSPRSGDLSVYWYQQSLDQGLQFLIQYYNGEERAKGNILERFSAQQFPDLHSELNLSSLELGDSALYFCASSVVAETYEQYFGPGTRLTVT.

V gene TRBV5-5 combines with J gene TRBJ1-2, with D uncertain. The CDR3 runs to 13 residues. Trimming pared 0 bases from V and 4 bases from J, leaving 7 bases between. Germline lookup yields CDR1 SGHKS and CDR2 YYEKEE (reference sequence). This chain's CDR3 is CASSLDGSYGYTF. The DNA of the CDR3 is TGTGCCAGCAGCTTGGACGGGAGCTATGGCTACACCTTC. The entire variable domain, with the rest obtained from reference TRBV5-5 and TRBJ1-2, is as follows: DAGVTQSPTHLIKTRGQQVTLRCSPISGHKSVSWYQQVLGQGPQFIFQYYEKEERGRGNFPDRFSARQFPNYSSELNVNALLLGDSALYLCASSLDGSYGYTFGSGTRLTVV.

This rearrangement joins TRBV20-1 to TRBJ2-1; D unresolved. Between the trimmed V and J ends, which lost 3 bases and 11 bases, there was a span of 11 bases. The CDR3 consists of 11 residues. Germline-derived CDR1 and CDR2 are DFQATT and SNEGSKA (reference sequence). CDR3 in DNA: TGCAGTGCTAGGTCGGGTTCCCAGCAGTTCTTC. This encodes CSARSGSQQFF.

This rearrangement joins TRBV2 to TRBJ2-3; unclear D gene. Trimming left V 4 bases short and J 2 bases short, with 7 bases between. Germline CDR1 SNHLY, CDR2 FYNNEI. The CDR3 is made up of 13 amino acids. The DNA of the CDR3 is TGTGCCAGCAGTGCCACTAACACAGATACGCAGTATTTT. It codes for CASSATNTDTQYF.

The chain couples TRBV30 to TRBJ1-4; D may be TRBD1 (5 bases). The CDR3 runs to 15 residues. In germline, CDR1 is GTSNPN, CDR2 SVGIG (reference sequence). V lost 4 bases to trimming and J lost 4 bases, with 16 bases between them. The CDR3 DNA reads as TGTGCCTGGAAGGGGTCGACGGCCAGTAATGAAAAACTGTTTTTT. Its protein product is CAWKGSTASNEKLFF. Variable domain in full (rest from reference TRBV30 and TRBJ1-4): SQTIHQWPATLVQPVGSPLSLECTVEGTSNPNLYWYRQAAGRGLQLLFYSVGIGQISSEVPQNLSASRPQDRQFILSSKKLLLSDSGFYLCAWKGSTASNEKLFFGSGTQLSVL.

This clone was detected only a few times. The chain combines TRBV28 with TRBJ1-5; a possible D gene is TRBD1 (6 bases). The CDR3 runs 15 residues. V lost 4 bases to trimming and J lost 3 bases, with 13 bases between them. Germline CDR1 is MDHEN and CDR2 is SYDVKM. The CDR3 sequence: CASSSMDRNNQPQHF. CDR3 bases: TGTGCCAGCAGTTCCATGGACAGAAACAATCAGCCCCAGCATTTT.

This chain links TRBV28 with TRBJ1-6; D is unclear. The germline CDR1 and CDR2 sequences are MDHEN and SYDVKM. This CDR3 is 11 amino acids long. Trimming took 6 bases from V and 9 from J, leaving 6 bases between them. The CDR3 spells CASSGVSPLHF. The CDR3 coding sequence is TGTGCCAGCAGCGGGGTTTCACCCCTCCACTTT.

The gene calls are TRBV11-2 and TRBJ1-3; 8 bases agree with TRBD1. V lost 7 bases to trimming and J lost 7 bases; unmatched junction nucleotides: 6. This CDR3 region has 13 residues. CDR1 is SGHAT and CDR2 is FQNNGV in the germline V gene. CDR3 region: CASTWTGFNTIYF. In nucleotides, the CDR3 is TGTGCCAGCACCTGGACAGGGTTTAACACCATATATTTT. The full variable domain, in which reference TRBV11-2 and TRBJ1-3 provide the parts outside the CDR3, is EAGVAQSPRYKIIEKRQSVAFWCNPISGHATLYWYQQILGQGPKLLIQFQNNGVVDDSQLPKDRFSAERLKGVDSTLKIQPAKLEDSAVYLCASTWTGFNTIYFGEGSWLTVV.

CDR3 coding DNA: TGCGCCAGCAGCCCGGACAGGGGGGACAATCAGCCCCAGCATTTT. Protein sequence: CASSPDRGDNQPQHF. V and J are TRBV5-1 and TRBJ1-5; 10 positions match TRBD1. Trimming removed 4 bases from V and 3 bases from J; junction bases left unmatched: 4. Germline V lookup: CDR1 SGHRS, CDR2 YFSETQ. The CDR3 is made up of 15 amino acids.

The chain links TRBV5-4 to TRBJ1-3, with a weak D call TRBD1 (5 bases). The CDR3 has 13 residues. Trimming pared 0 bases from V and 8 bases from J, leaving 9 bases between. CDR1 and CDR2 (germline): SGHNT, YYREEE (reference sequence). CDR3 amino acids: CASSLVGGDTIYF. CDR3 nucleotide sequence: TGTGCCAGCAGCTTGGTCGGAGGGGACACCATATATTTT. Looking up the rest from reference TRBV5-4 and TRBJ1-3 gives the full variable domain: ETGVTQSPTHLIKTRGQQVTLRCSSQSGHNTVSWYQQALGQGPQFIFQYYREEENGRGNFPPRFSGLQFPNYSSELNVNALELDDSALYLCASSLVGGDTIYFGEGSWLTVV.

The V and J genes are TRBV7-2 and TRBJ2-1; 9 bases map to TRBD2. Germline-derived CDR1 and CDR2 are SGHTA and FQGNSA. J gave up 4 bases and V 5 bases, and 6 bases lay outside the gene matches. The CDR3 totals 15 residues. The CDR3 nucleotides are TGTGCCAGCAGCCCTTTAGCGGGGGTATACAATGAGCAGTTCTTC. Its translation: CASSPLAGVYNEQFF.